The rows below give T cell receptor beta chains drawn from one sample of a study of blood T cell repertoires in COVID-19. This table comes from immunoSEQ multiplex PCR, and its TCRdb copy is limited to in-frame clones, with some not included. The data hold approximately 120,000 clones, with about 84% observed a single time. The source material was peripheral blood. Receptor source: a human donor in a cohort sampled during active COVID-19. CDR3s include the opening cysteine and the closing phenylalanine or tryptophan. A D gene is named only where the DNA matches it firmly. The size of a clone is reported for some rows only, either as once, few or many, or as a class for expanded clones.

cdr3_aa: CASSPNTGTSGEPSYEQYF
cdr3_nt: TGTGCCAGCTCACCAAACACCGGGACTAGCGGGGAACCCTCCTACGAGCAGTACTTC
d_call: TRBD2
v_call: TRBV18
j_call: TRBJ2-7
clone_size: -

cdr3_aa: CASSPSARQDYGYTF
cdr3_nt: TGTGCCAGCTCACCATCTGCCCGGCAGGACTATGGCTACACCTTC
d_call: -
v_call: TRBV18
j_call: TRBJ1-2
clone_size: -

cdr3_aa: CASSIIGTGANVLTF
cdr3_nt: TGTGCCAGTAGTATAATCGGTACTGGGGCCAACGTCCTGACTTTC
d_call: -
v_call: TRBV19
j_call: TRBJ2-6
clone_size: -

cdr3_aa: CASSFAVEQYF
cdr3_nt: TGTGCCAGCAGTTTCGCGGTCGAGCAGTACTTC
d_call: -
v_call: TRBV7-9
j_call: TRBJ2-7
clone_size: few

cdr3_aa: CASSHRGGSYEQYF
cdr3_nt: TGTGCCAGCAGTCACAGGGGAGGCTCCTACGAGCAGTACTTC
d_call: -
v_call: TRBV13
j_call: TRBJ2-7
clone_size: -

cdr3_aa: CASRPMGQGRGQPQHF
cdr3_nt: TGTGCCAGCAGACCCATGGGACAGGGGCGTGGACAGCCCCAGCATTTT
d_call: TRBD1
v_call: TRBV27
j_call: TRBJ1-5
clone_size: few

cdr3_aa: CASRKNQTPYSNQPQHF
cdr3_nt: TGTGCCAGCAGAAAAAATCAGACACCTTATAGCAATCAGCCCCAGCATTTT
d_call: -
v_call: TRBV28
j_call: TRBJ1-5
clone_size: -

cdr3_aa: CASSPGTGSSPLHF
cdr3_nt: TGTGCCAGCTCACCCGGGACAGGGAGTTCACCCCTCCACTTT
d_call: TRBD1
v_call: TRBV18
j_call: TRBJ1-6
clone_size: -

cdr3_aa: CASSSRQGAKGETQYF
cdr3_nt: TGTGCCAGCAGCTCTCGACAGGGGGCGAAGGGAGAGACCCAGTACTTC
d_call: TRBD1
v_call: TRBV5-5
j_call: TRBJ2-5
clone_size: -

cdr3_aa: CASSRVHEKLFF
cdr3_nt: TGTGCCAGCAGTCGGGTACATGAAAAACTGTTTTTT
d_call: -
v_call: TRBV12-3/TRBV12-4
j_call: TRBJ1-4
clone_size: -

cdr3_aa: CASSKERRGNQPQHF
cdr3_nt: TGTGCCAGCAGCAAGGAACGGAGAGGCAATCAGCCCCAGCATTTT
d_call: -
v_call: TRBV21-1
j_call: TRBJ1-5
clone_size: -

cdr3_aa: CASTQMGGGYEQYF
cdr3_nt: TGTGCCAGCACCCAAATGGGGGGGGGCTACGAGCAGTACTTC
d_call: TRBD2
v_call: TRBV7-8
j_call: TRBJ2-7
clone_size: -

cdr3_aa: CASSRSGSTDTQYF
cdr3_nt: TGCGCCAGCAGCAGGAGCGGATCTACAGATACGCAGTATTTT
d_call: -
v_call: TRBV5-1
j_call: TRBJ2-3
clone_size: -

cdr3_aa: CASRVDSGEYNEQFF
cdr3_nt: TGTGCCAGCAGGGTAGATAGCGGGGAATACAATGAGCAGTTCTTC
d_call: TRBD2
v_call: TRBV7-2
j_call: TRBJ2-1
clone_size: -

cdr3_aa: CASSQSPQGEYYEQYF
cdr3_nt: TGCGCCAGCAGCCAAAGTCCGCAGGGCGAATACTACGAGCAGTACTTC
d_call: -
v_call: TRBV4-1
j_call: TRBJ2-7
clone_size: -

cdr3_aa: CASSKGDRGPKSQVNTIYF
cdr3_nt: TGTGCCAGCAGCAAAGGGGACAGGGGGCCTAAGTCCCAAGTGAACACCATATATTTT
d_call: -
v_call: TRBV21-1
j_call: TRBJ1-3
clone_size: -

cdr3_aa: CASSYSNSRGYEQYF
cdr3_nt: TGTGCCAGCAGTTACTCGAACTCTCGGGGGTACGAGCAGTACTTC
d_call: -
v_call: TRBV6-5
j_call: TRBJ2-7
clone_size: -

cdr3_aa: CASSSTIRGYEQYF
cdr3_nt: TGTGCCAGCAGTTCGACCATCCGGGGCTACGAGCAGTACTTC
d_call: -
v_call: TRBV13
j_call: TRBJ2-7
clone_size: -

cdr3_aa: CASRTGPGVLGELFF
cdr3_nt: TGTGCCAGCAGAACGGGGCCGGGGGTTCTCGGGGAGCTGTTTTTT
d_call: -
v_call: TRBV28
j_call: TRBJ2-2
clone_size: -

cdr3_aa: CAWSVREMNTGELFF
cdr3_nt: TGTGCCTGGAGTGTACGGGAGATGAACACCGGGGAGCTGTTTTTT
d_call: -
v_call: TRBV30
j_call: TRBJ2-2
clone_size: -

cdr3_aa: CASSGLTRLAGTETQYF
cdr3_nt: TGTGCCAGCAGCGGACTAACGAGACTAGCGGGAACAGAGACCCAGTACTTC
d_call: TRBD2
v_call: TRBV5-4
j_call: TRBJ2-5
clone_size: -

cdr3_aa: CASSVQGAAGGYTF
cdr3_nt: TGTGCCAGCAGCGTACAGGGGGCGGCTGGTGGCTACACCTTC
d_call: TRBD1
v_call: TRBV9
j_call: TRBJ1-2
clone_size: -

cdr3_aa: CASSLPGQGNSPLHF
cdr3_nt: TGTGCCAGCAGTTTACCGGGACAGGGTAATTCACCCCTCCACTTT
d_call: TRBD1
v_call: TRBV28
j_call: TRBJ1-6
clone_size: -

cdr3_aa: CAWERGGLRPNYGYTF
cdr3_nt: TGTGCCTGGGAGCGAGGAGGTCTACGACCAAACTATGGCTACACCTTC
d_call: -
v_call: TRBV30
j_call: TRBJ1-2
clone_size: -

cdr3_aa: CASSPRAGDSTDTQYF
cdr3_nt: TGTGCCAGCAGCCCAAGAGCGGGAGATTCGACAGATACGCAGTATTTT
d_call: TRBD2
v_call: TRBV7-9
j_call: TRBJ2-3
clone_size: -

cdr3_aa: CASSLTGIPGELFF
cdr3_nt: TGTGCCAGCAGCTTAACAGGAATACCCGGGGAGCTGTTTTTT
d_call: -
v_call: TRBV5-6
j_call: TRBJ2-2
clone_size: -

cdr3_aa: CATSVDRVTTGELFF
cdr3_nt: TGTGCCACCAGCGTGGACAGGGTTACAACCGGGGAGCTGTTTTTT
d_call: TRBD1
v_call: TRBV15
j_call: TRBJ2-2
clone_size: -

cdr3_aa: CASSLIQTEQFF
cdr3_nt: TGTGCCAGCAGTTTAATACAGACTGAGCAGTTCTTC
d_call: -
v_call: TRBV28
j_call: TRBJ2-1
clone_size: -

cdr3_aa: CASSLVQGSYEQYF
cdr3_nt: TGTGCCAGCAGCTTAGTGCAGGGCTCCTACGAGCAGTACTTC
d_call: -
v_call: TRBV7-9
j_call: TRBJ2-7
clone_size: -

cdr3_aa: CAISEGTSGDTQYF
cdr3_nt: TGTGCCATCAGTGAGGGGACTAGCGGAGATACGCAGTATTTT
d_call: TRBD2
v_call: TRBV10-3
j_call: TRBJ2-3
clone_size: once

cdr3_aa: CASSLNYTTEAFF
cdr3_nt: TGTGCCAGCAGTTTAAACTACACGACTGAAGCTTTCTTT
d_call: -
v_call: TRBV27
j_call: TRBJ1-1
clone_size: few

cdr3_aa: CASSLVGTGRNEQYF
cdr3_nt: TGCGCCAGCAGCTTGGTGGGGACAGGGAGGAACGAGCAGTACTTC
d_call: TRBD1
v_call: TRBV5-1
j_call: TRBJ2-7
clone_size: -

cdr3_aa: CASSMGLPGSVVYEQYF
cdr3_nt: TGTGCCAGCAGCATGGGACTACCGGGGAGTGTAGTATACGAGCAGTACTTC
d_call: TRBD2
v_call: TRBV7-2
j_call: TRBJ2-7
clone_size: -

cdr3_aa: CASSQAWEGGLNEQFF
cdr3_nt: TGTGCCAGCAGCCAAGCGTGGGAGGGGGGTTTGAATGAGCAGTTCTTC
d_call: -
v_call: TRBV11-2
j_call: TRBJ2-1
clone_size: -

cdr3_aa: CASSGGLAALYNEQFF
cdr3_nt: TGTGCCAGCAGTGGCGGACTAGCGGCTCTCTACAATGAGCAGTTCTTC
d_call: TRBD2
v_call: TRBV7-9
j_call: TRBJ2-1
clone_size: -

cdr3_aa: CASSITQGPVMETQYF
cdr3_nt: TGTGCCAGTAGTATAACACAGGGCCCTGTAATGGAGACCCAGTACTTC
d_call: -
v_call: TRBV19
j_call: TRBJ2-5
clone_size: -

cdr3_aa: CASTRQGRGYEQYF
cdr3_nt: TGTGCCAGCACCCGACAGGGTCGAGGTTACGAGCAGTACTTC
d_call: TRBD1
v_call: TRBV28
j_call: TRBJ2-7
clone_size: -

cdr3_aa: CASSEWSGSGDTQYF
cdr3_nt: TGTGCCAGCAGTGAATGGAGCGGGAGTGGGGATACGCAGTATTTT
d_call: TRBD2
v_call: TRBV25-1
j_call: TRBJ2-3
clone_size: once

cdr3_aa: CASSHNSYEQYF
cdr3_nt: TGCGCCAGCAGCCACAACTCCTACGAGCAGTACTTC
d_call: -
v_call: TRBV4-1
j_call: TRBJ2-7
clone_size: -

cdr3_aa: CASSPPLDREAYTF
cdr3_nt: TGTGCCAGCTCACCTCCCTTGGACAGGGAGGCGTACACCTTC
d_call: TRBD1
v_call: TRBV18
j_call: TRBJ1-2
clone_size: -

cdr3_aa: CASSGTGIQNEQFF
cdr3_nt: TGTGCCAGCAGCGGGACAGGGATTCAGAATGAGCAGTTCTTC
d_call: TRBD1
v_call: TRBV25-1
j_call: TRBJ2-1
clone_size: -

cdr3_aa: CASGTLYREGRYEQFF
cdr3_nt: TGTGCCAGTGGGACCTTGTACCGGGAGGGCCGGTATGAGCAGTTCTTC
d_call: TRBD2
v_call: TRBV19
j_call: TRBJ2-1
clone_size: -

cdr3_aa: CAKKLSRRKNIQYF
cdr3_nt: TGTGCCAAGAAGCTTTCGAGGCGCAAAAACATTCAGTACTTC
d_call: -
v_call: TRBV6-8
j_call: TRBJ2-4
clone_size: -

cdr3_aa: CAIQPLAGSYNEQFF
cdr3_nt: TGCGCCATCCAACCCCTAGCGGGATCATACAATGAGCAGTTCTTC
d_call: TRBD2
v_call: TRBV10-2
j_call: TRBJ2-1
clone_size: -

cdr3_aa: CASSMPPGISGSYEQYF
cdr3_nt: TGTGCCAGTAGTATGCCCCCGGGCATTAGCGGATCCTACGAGCAGTACTTC
d_call: -
v_call: TRBV19
j_call: TRBJ2-7
clone_size: few

cdr3_aa: CSVERGRADTQYF
cdr3_nt: TGCAGCGTTGAGCGGGGTAGGGCAGATACGCAGTATTTT
d_call: -
v_call: TRBV29-1
j_call: TRBJ2-3
clone_size: -

cdr3_aa: CASSRLGSYGYTF
cdr3_nt: TGTGCCAGCAGCCGATTAGGGAGTTATGGCTACACCTTC
d_call: -
v_call: TRBV14
j_call: TRBJ1-2
clone_size: -

cdr3_aa: CASSITGTSYEQYF
cdr3_nt: TGTGCCAGTAGTATAACAGGGACCTCCTACGAGCAGTACTTC
d_call: -
v_call: TRBV19
j_call: TRBJ2-7
clone_size: -